The present T cell receptor beta chain was sequenced within a study of T cell responses to AZD1222 COVID-19 vaccine. Turning to the study itself: Second-dose groups at about 4 or about 12 weeks were pooled. Overall study findings and caveats: Vaccine-associated CD4 TCRs ranged over spike, dominating at 160-218 and 743-854. Donor demographics were predominantly white British with a female majority; clonal diversity may be underestimated. No repertoire was sampled before or during the peak T cell response, only after it.

The assay was immunoSEQ multiplex PCR, and TCRdb's table has in-frame clones only and misses some. The sample has under 140,000 clones, 87% seen once. As to this clone: Its specificity is not known.

The sequence was collected from an adult in good health. Source: peripheral blood, taken on day 0 of AZD1222 vaccination.

The CDR3 sequence: CASSLSSSPERGYTF. The CDR3 DNA follows: TGTGCCAGCAGCTTAAGTTCTAGTCCGGAGCGTGGCTACACCTTC. The rearrangement links TRBV7-6 to TRBJ1-2, with D unclear. Germline-derived CDR1 and CDR2 are SGHVS and FNYEAQ. CDR3 length: 15 residues. Trimming cost V 2 bases and J 7 bases, with 17 bases left between them.